The 8 T cell receptor beta chains given below trace back to one sample, sequenced in a study of radiotherapy plus CTLA-4 blockade in lung cancer. Libraries were prepared by immunoSEQ multiplex PCR; TCRdb keeps only in-frame clonotypes and omits some of them. The sample has about 78,000 clones, about 86% seen once. The sequences come from peripheral blood, collected from a patient treated with radiotherapy plus ipilimumab. Source of these receptors: a human donor with non-small cell lung cancer who had a partial response to radiotherapy plus ipilimumab.

The J gene is TRBJ2-5, the V gene TRBV14; D gene unclear. V dropped 5 bases and J dropped 2 bases, with 18 bases sitting between them. Germline V gene sequence: CDR1 SGHDN, CDR2 FVKESK. The CDR3 covers 16 residues. Written as DNA, the CDR3 is TGTGCCAGCAGCGCCCGAAATCCCTCGGTGCAAGAGACCCAGTACTTC. It encodes CASSARNPSVQETQYF.

The V and J genes are TRBV4-3 and TRBJ1-4, with 7 bases lining up with TRBD1. Germline CDR1 reads LGHNA; CDR2 reads YSLEER. This CDR3 has 14 residues. Trimming cost V 3 bases and J 8 bases; bases outside gene matches: 6. The CDR3 coding sequence is TGCGCCAGCAGCCAGGGGACAGTAAGGGAAAAACTGTTTTTT. Translation: CASSQGTVREKLFF.

The chain carries TRBV7-3 and TRBJ2-1, with 13 bases aligning to TRBD2. The length of the CDR3 is 15 residues. J lost 8 bases, V lost 5 bases, and 6 bases had no gene match. Per the germline V gene, CDR1 is SGHTA and CDR2 is FQGTGA. The CDR3 DNA follows: TGTGCCAGCAGCGCCGGACTAGCGGGAGTACATGAGCAGTTCTTC. This sequence encodes CASSAGLAGVHEQFF.

The V call is TRBV5-1, the J call TRBJ2-1, with 12 positions matching TRBD2. CDR1 is SGHRS and CDR2 is YFSETQ in the germline V gene. J gave up 7 bases and V 5 bases, and 7 bases lay outside the gene matches. The CDR3 has 15 amino acids. CDR3 bases: TGCGCCAGCAGTCCCGGACTAGCGGGATTAAATGAGCAGTTCTTC. Protein product: CASSPGLAGLNEQFF.

The V and J genes are TRBV5-1 and TRBJ2-5; the match to TRBD1 covers 7 bases. The V segment lost 0 bases and the J segment 4 bases; nucleotides outside the gene matches: 9. The CDR3 has 16 amino acids. Germline V CDR1 and CDR2: SGHRS, YFSETQ. The CDR3: CASSLGGQLVGETQYF. The CDR3 bases are TGCGCCAGCAGCTTGGGGGGACAGTTGGTAGGAGAGACCCAGTACTTC.

V gene TRBV28 combines with J gene TRBJ2-7; no clear D. This CDR3 contains 12 residues. Germline CDR1 reads MDHEN; CDR2 reads SYDVKM. Between the trimmed V and J ends, which lost 3 bases and 1 base, there was a span of 4 bases. CDR3 in DNA: TGTGCCAGCAGTTTCCCTTCCTACGAGCAGTACTTC. Its protein product is CASSFPSYEQYF.

For the CDR3, the DNA is TGTGCCAGCAAGTTACAGGGGGCGCATCAGCCCCAGCATTTT. Translating gives CASKLQGAHQPQHF. The gene calls are TRBV2 and TRBJ1-5, with TRBD1 identical over 9 bases. Germline assignment: CDR1 SNHLY and CDR2 FYNNEI. The CDR3 runs 14 residues. Trimming cost V 7 bases and J 5 bases; bases outside gene matches: 6. Variable domain in full (rest from reference TRBV2 and TRBJ1-5): EPEVTQTPSHQVTQMGQEVILRCVPISNHLYFYWYRQILGQKVEFLVSFYNNEISEKSEIFDDQFSVERPDGSNFTLKIRSTKLEDSAMYFCASKLQGAHQPQHFGDGTRLSIL.

This chain uses TRBV10-3 with TRBJ1-5, with 11 positions matching TRBD1. Germline trimming cut 6 bases from V and 4 bases from J; bases unmatched to any gene: 5. CDR1 is ENHRY and CDR2 is SYGVKD in the germline V gene. The CDR3 has 15 amino acids. DNA of the CDR3: TGTGCCATCAGGGGGACAGGGGGAAAGAATCAGCCCCAGCATTTT. Its protein is CAIRGTGGKNQPQHF.